These T cell receptor beta chains were read from a single sample in a study of identifying expanded T cells in peripheral blood. Profiled with immunoSEQ multiplex PCR; TCRdb holds only in-frame clones, not every one. The repertoire includes about 89,000 clones, about nine tenths of them detected once, and about 4% sits in the top ten. Sequenced material: blood. These receptors originate from a person aged 18 to 75 in good health. The CDR3 runs from the conserved cysteine through the conserved F or W. The D gene is left open where the match is weak. Not every row has a clone size; where given, it reads once, few, many or a size class.

size,V,D,length,J,DNA,CDR3
.,TRBV15,TRBD1,16,TRBJ2-2,TGTGCCACCAGCAGAGATTTCGGGACAGTTTTTGGGGAGCTGTTTTTT,CATSRDFGTVFGELFF
.,TRBV4-2,TRBD1,13,TRBJ2-7,TGTGCCAGCAGCTCGACAGGGTATTACGAGCAGTACTTC,CASSSTGYYEQYF
.,TRBV6-4,TRBD1,15,TRBJ2-3,TGTGCCAGCAGCCTCGGACAGGGGACCACAGATACGCAGTATTTT,CASSLGQGTTDTQYF
.,TRBV10-3,.,12,TRBJ2-7,TGTGCCATCAGTGAGGTCCCCTACGAGCAGTACTTC,CAISEVPYEQYF
.,TRBV7-9,TRBD1,14,TRBJ2-7,TGTGCCAGCAGCCAAGGACAGGGAGCCTACGAGCAGTACTTC,CASSQGQGAYEQYF
.,TRBV27,.,14,TRBJ2-7,TGTGCCAGCAGTCTCACAGGGCACTCCTACGAGCAGTACTTC,CASSLTGHSYEQYF
.,TRBV7-9,.,11,TRBJ2-1,TGTGCCAGTTTGGCGGGCAATGAGCAGTTCTTC,CASLAGNEQFF
.,TRBV27,.,17,TRBJ2-6,TGTGCCAGCAGTTTATCGAGAGGGGACTCTGGGGCCAACGTCCTGACTTTC,CASSLSRGDSGANVLTF
few,TRBV6-1,.,14,TRBJ1-5,TGTGCCAGCAGTGAAAGGGTCCAGGACCAAGACCAGCATTTT,CASSERVQDQDQHF
.,TRBV27,TRBD2,17,TRBJ2-1,TGTGCCAGCAGTCCGCCTGGACTAGCCCTCTCCTACAATGAGCAGTTCTTC,CASSPPGLALSYNEQFF
.,TRBV28,TRBD2,13,TRBJ2-7,TGTGCCAGCAGTTTCGCGGGAGTCTACGAGCAGTACTTC,CASSFAGVYEQYF
.,TRBV6-1,.,15,TRBJ1-5,TGTGCCAGCAGTGAAGCGGGACATAGCAATCAGCCCCAGCATTTT,CASSEAGHSNQPQHF
medium-sized,TRBV4-3,TRBD1,16,TRBJ2-7,TGCGCCAGCAGCCAAGAAGATCGACAGGGAGCCTACGAGCAGTACTTC,CASSQEDRQGAYEQYF
.,TRBV10-3,.,14,TRBJ2-1,TGTGCCATCAGCTCTCAGAGGGGCACCAATGAGCAGTTCTTC,CAISSQRGTNEQFF
.,TRBV28,.,16,TRBJ2-7,TGTGCCAGCACCAGGGAGGGGGCTGATGCAACCTACGAGCAGTACTTC,CASTREGADATYEQYF
.,TRBV15,.,14,TRBJ1-2,TGTGCCACCAGCAGAGGTCAGGGTGGCTATGGCTACACCTTC,CATSRGQGGYGYTF